The 10 T cell receptor beta chains below were found in one sample sequenced in a study of T-cell memory formation after mild COVID-19. One entry per CDR3 protein results from TCRdb running MiXCR on the 5' RACE reads. The sample has 450,000 or so distinct CDR3 sequences; roughly 20% are singletons. The specimen was PBMCs or a T cell subset sorted from them (not recorded which). The receptors were gathered from an adult woman who had mild COVID-19 (a few samples of this study predate the infection). Cell type and time point are not known.

The rearrangement links TRBV7-9 to TRBJ2-1; TRBD1 matches at 7 bases. Germline V CDR1 and CDR2: SEHNR, FQNEAQ (reference sequence). This CDR3 contains 17 residues. Trimming at V came to 4 bases and at J to 4 bases, leaving 13 bases not matched to a gene. The CDR3 DNA follows: TGTGCCAGCAGCTGGCCGTTAACAGGGGCAGTATACAATGAGCAGTTCTTC. Its protein product is CASSWPLTGAVYNEQFF. Full variable domain (remainder filled in from reference TRBV7-9 and TRBJ2-1): DTGVSQNPRHKITKRGQNVTFRCDPISEHNRLYWYRQTLGQGPEFLTYFQNEAQLEKSRLLSDRFSAERPKGSFSTLEIQRTEQGDSAMYLCASSWPLTGAVYNEQFFGPGTRLTVL.

This clonotype was picked up a small number of times. The chain combines TRBV6-1 with TRBJ2-2, with D tentatively TRBD2 (6 bases). V dropped 0 bases and J dropped 1 base, with 12 bases sitting between them. This CDR3 has 17 residues. Germline CDR1 reads MNHNS; CDR2 reads SASEGT. CDR3 loop: CASSEAGGSVNTGELFF. The CDR3 nucleotides read TGTGCCAGCAGTGAAGCGGGAGGTAGCGTGAACACCGGGGAGCTGTTTTTT.

This chain links TRBV12-3 or TRBV12-4 with TRBJ2-5; 9 bases are a match to TRBD2. Trimming cost V 2 bases and J 5 bases; bases outside gene matches: 6. This CDR3 is built from 15 residues. The CDR3 nucleotides are TGTGCCAGCAGTTTAAGTGCGGGAGGGCCGGAGACCCAGTACTTC. The encoded protein is CASSLSAGGPETQYF.

This clonotype showed up just a few times. The chain has TRBV5-4 and TRBJ2-7; TRBD2 agrees at 11 bases. This CDR3 has 16 residues. In germline, CDR1 is SGHNT, CDR2 YYREEE (reference sequence). V shed 2 bases, J shed 0 bases, and the junction held 4 bases outside the gene matches. The CDR3: CASSFSSGGYSYEQYF. The CDR3 bases are TGTGCCAGCAGCTTCTCTAGCGGGGGGTACTCCTACGAGCAGTACTTC.

The chain employs TRBV7-6 and TRBJ2-3; a possible D gene is TRBD1 (6 bases). The germline CDR1 and CDR2 sequences are SGHVS and FNYEAQ. This CDR3 is 15 amino acids long. V was shortened by 0 bases and J by 4 bases, with 11 bases between the two germline ends. The CDR3 protein is CASSLAGQFADTQYF. CDR3 bases: TGTGCCAGCAGCTTAGCCGGACAGTTCGCAGATACGCAGTATTTT.

This clonotype was detected only a few times. This chain links TRBV19 with TRBJ1-1, with D possibly being TRBD1 (6 bases). V was clipped by 4 bases and J by 8 bases, with 20 bases between them. Germline CDR1 is LNHDA and CDR2 is SQIVND (reference sequence). The CDR3 has 15 residues. CDR3 DNA: TGTGCCAGTAGTAAGGAAAATCGGGGGGGCCCAGAAGCTTTCTTT. It yields the protein CASSKENRGGPEAFF.

The chain recombines TRBV6-6 with TRBJ2-7, with TRBD1 matching 9 bases. From germline, CDR1 is MNHNY and CDR2 SVGAGI (reference sequence). The J segment lost 6 bases and the V segment lost 5 bases, leaving 8 bases of the junction unmatched. This CDR3 is 14 amino acids long. The CDR3 sequence: CASSAPGTGSEQYF. Here the CDR3 DNA reads TGTGCCAGCAGTGCCCCCGGGACAGGGTCCGAGCAGTACTTC.

This clonotype was counted only a few times. V and J are TRBV18 and TRBJ2-3; TRBD2 agrees at 14 bases. CDR1 and CDR2 (germline): KGHSH, LQKENI. This CDR3 has 16 amino acids. Trimming at V came to 2 bases and at J to 5 bases, leaving 3 bases not matched to a gene. The CDR3 coding sequence is TGTGCCAGCTCACCAGAGGGACTAGCGGGAGTAGATACGCAGTATTTT. It codes for CASSPEGLAGVDTQYF.

The chain joins TRBV10-3 to TRBJ2-3, with D possibly matching TRBD2 (6 bases). The CDR3 is made up of 14 amino acids. Germline V lookup: CDR1 ENHRY, CDR2 SYGVKD. V dropped 8 bases and J dropped 0 bases, with 12 bases sitting between them. CDR3 nucleotides: TGTGCCATCCGGCGGGACTTGAGCACAGATACGCAGTATTTT. This gives the protein CAIRRDLSTDTQYF.

The V and J genes are TRBV29-1 and TRBJ2-7; TRBD1 agrees at 7 bases. J gave up 2 bases and V 1 base, and 5 bases lay outside the gene matches. Germline CDR1 SQVTM, CDR2 ANQGSEA. CDR3 length equals 14 residues. The CDR3 region is CSVEGDRGPYEQYF. CDR3 nucleotides: TGCAGCGTTGAAGGGGACAGAGGCCCCTACGAGCAGTACTTC.